A single T cell receptor beta chain is shown here with its context. This receptor's antigen is unknown. Base qualities are not provided; no much larger clone lies one nucleotide away. The sample comes from a study of blood T cells in healthy people across ages (dated by TCRdb to the mid-2010s). Broadly, across the study: In model experiments, template switching captured about one uniquely barcoded TCR beta cDNA molecule for every two T cells. The study analyzed two additional independent replicas of 1 million unique cDNA reads from the same blood draw for two donors, one aged 18 to 29 and one aged 80 or older. To avoid experimental bias, donors of different ages were randomly spread across the sequencing lanes. Age-related changes in TCR beta repertoire diversity were measured in the study by deep sequencing normalized with unique cDNA molecular identifiers. The donors were divided into four age groups: young (average roughly 17 years), middle-aged (roughly 40), aged (about 62) and long-lived (about 90).

Points the paper makes about the study in general: Observed TCR beta diversity per million T cells fell roughly linearly with age, and a significant reduction was already apparent by age about 36. Because donor CMV infection status was unknown, age-related changes in expanded clonotypes were potentially confounded. Conclusive comparison of naive and antigen-experienced compartments was prevented by the profiling of bulk unsorted PBMCs. Compared with the aged group, more naive CD4+ T cells, fewer expanded clones and increased TCR diversity were shown by the long-lived group, suggesting age selection. There was a strong correlation between observed TCR beta diversity and the percentage of naive T cells measured by flow cytometry. Estimates of total diversity based on one million sequenced T cells were regarded as lower bounds and as underestimates.

The library was produced with 5' RACE. The run used an Illumina HiSeq 2500. A second PCR of roughly 6 to 11 cycles was run with a J-beta primer mix and a sample-barcoded 5' primer. A template-switch 5' adaptor carrying 12 random nucleotides introduced a unique molecular identifier onto each TCR beta cDNA molecule. Each sample yielded at least 2.5 million CDR3-containing paired-end reads. First-strand cDNA synthesis was performed from all RNA using the Mint cDNA synthesis kit, with priming by a TRBC-specific oligonucleotide. Following uracil-DNA glycosylase treatment, all cDNA underwent a first 18-cycle PCR with the universal primers M1SS and BC2_uni_R. As for the authors' bioinformatics: Normalization of each sample was performed by random selection of 1 million high-quality reads, each carrying a distinct molecular identifier. Instead of being binned into consensus sequences, reads with shared molecular identifiers were discarded. MiTCR, with a Q25 quality threshold and the strictest error-elimination algorithm, was used for CDR3 identification, clonotype clustering and error correction. A nonparametric unseen species model with Euler transformation was used to estimate lower-bound total TCR beta diversity. The public reads were quality trimmed at Q25 with fastp and then assembled into clones with MiXCR by TCRdb, keeping productive beta chains. Rows with a matching CDR3 protein are joined into one entry that keeps the most common DNA and genes. None of the V and J calls come from the authors' own analysis; TCRdb made them. The sample includes hundreds of thousands of distinct CDR3 sequences, with approximately 50% observed a single time. Roughly 34% of the sample is in the top ten clones.

The 39 donors, aged roughly 6 to 95 years, were systemically healthy Caucasian individuals from Russia. Each donor gave about 9.7 milliliters of peripheral blood, drawn into EDTA-treated Vacutainer tubes. Ficoll-Paque density-gradient centrifugation was used to isolate PBMCs, with at least 6.5 million per sample. Trizol reagent was used to extract total RNA from PBMCs, with at least 6 micrograms per sample. The percentages of naive CD45RAhigh/CD27high T cells were determined by flow cytometry on a PBMC aliquot from every donor. Spanning cysteine to phenylalanine, the CDR3 consists of 14 amino acids. The kept DNA is CDR3 alone, 42 bases in frame from the first base. For CDR1 and CDR2, the germline V gene lists SGHRS and YFSETQ. V drops 3 bases and J drops 6 bases, leaving 16 bases in between.

The chain is made from TRBV5-1 and TRBJ2-7; tentative D gene TRBD1, with 5 bases matching. The origin of this receptor is a woman aged 60-70 years in good health. The sequenced sample was blood. The nucleotide sequence is given as TGCGCCAGCAGCTCCGGAACAGGCTCCGGCGAGCAGTACTTC. It codes for CASSSGTGSGEQYF.